The T cell receptor beta chain described here comes from a study of blood T cell repertoires in COVID-19. Study details: Some COVID-19 samples were acute and others convalescent; all came from the United States, Italy and Spain.

This clone has just one count. The CDR3 spans 13 residues. J gave up 3 bases and V 6 bases, and 5 bases lay outside the gene matches. Some clones are missing from TCRdb's copy, which holds only in-frame ones; the method was immunoSEQ multiplex PCR. Here the sample spans 90,000 to 120,000 clones, over 75% being singletons. Source material: peripheral blood. The chain carries TRBV12-3 or TRBV12-4 and TRBJ2-7; 7 bases match TRBD1. This receptor was taken from a human donor in a cohort sampled during active COVID-19. The CDR3 region has the DNA TGTGCCAGCAGCCGACAGGGTTACTACGAGCAGTACTTC. This encodes CASSRQGYYEQYF.